The entry below gives a single TCR beta chain sequence along with its context. V gave up 4 bases and J gave up 4 bases, with 9 bases separating them. The CDR3 consists of 13 residues. While infection was still active, Seattle patients were enrolled and then followed longitudinally. Source study methods: Scientists estimated how many nucleated cells there were by amplifying reference gene primers. Measured with immunoSEQ multiplex PCR; TCRdb has only the in-frame clones, and not every one. Clone size and the V and J calls come from that table; the DNA yielded D and trimming. Of around 340,000 clones listed, more than 70% are singletons. This specimen belongs to a study of blood T cell repertoires in COVID-19. Background on the study: Acute-phase and convalescent COVID-19 samples originated in the United States, Italy and Spain. In each case, the material was cDNA or gDNA derived from T cells, B-cell-depleted T cells, or PBMCs.

This chain connects TRBV12-3 or TRBV12-4 to TRBJ2-3; TRBD2 might be the D (5 bases). The receptor was derived from a woman aged 60-75 years with COVID-19, enrolled during active disease. The material sequenced was peripheral blood. In DNA, the CDR3 is TGTGCCAGCAGTTCACACGGGGCAGATACGCAGTATTTT. This encodes CASSSHGADTQYF.